The 29 T cell receptor beta chains given below trace back to one sample, sequenced in a study of cytomegalovirus exposure and HLA in healthy donors. The PCR ran on 60 Vbeta and 13 Jbeta primers. The method was immunoSEQ multiplex PCR; TCRdb's version includes in-frame clones alone and lacks a portion of them. The repertoire includes 90,000 to 110,000 clones, about 16% of them detected once, and more than 0.8% sits in the top ten. Sequenced sample: PBMCs. The receptors shown here come from a female donor in good health and CMV-seronegative.

The gene calls are TRBV6-6 and TRBJ2-7; 7 bases align to TRBD1. This CDR3 spans 15 amino acids. J was trimmed by 6 bases and V by 8 bases; bases with no gene match: 16. CDR1 and CDR2 from the germline V gene are MNHNY and SVGAGI (reference sequence). The CDR3 nucleotides read TGTGCCAGCCGACCTAGCCGGACAGGCGCATCCGAGCAGTACTTC. Protein sequence: CASRPSRTGASEQYF.

Remarks on this clone: Other DNA variants within this sample encode the same CDR3. V gene TRBV6-5 combines with J gene TRBJ2-7, with a tentative D call TRBD2 (6 bases). CDR1 is MNHEY and CDR2 is SVGAGI in the germline V gene. Trimming left V 6 bases short and J 2 bases short, with 14 bases between. The CDR3 has 14 residues. This CDR3 is CASRSPGRTYEQYF. The CDR3 DNA is TGTGCCAGCAGATCTCCAGGGAGGACCTACGAGCAGTACTTC.

In its sample, this clone was seen a few times. The rearrangement joins TRBV4-3 to TRBJ2-5; TRBD2 matches at 10 bases. The CDR3 sequence is 19 residues long. Germline loops: CDR1 LGHNA, CDR2 YSLEER. After removal of 0 bases from V and 5 bases from J, the junction contained 15 bases not matched to a gene. The CDR3: CASSQDRKRGGPAGETQYF. The CDR3 DNA sequence: TGCGCCAGCAGCCAAGATCGTAAGCGGGGGGGACCCGCCGGGGAGACCCAGTACTTC.

This clone was observed a handful of times. The chain has TRBV10-3 and TRBJ2-1, with TRBD2 identical over 11 bases. The CDR3 loop spans 14 amino acids. Germline V CDR1 and CDR2: ENHRY, SYGVKD. V lost 2 bases and J lost 9; bases outside the gene matches: 3. The CDR3: CAISEGTSGREQFF. In DNA, the CDR3 is TGTGCCATCAGTGAGGGGACTAGCGGTCGTGAGCAGTTCTTC.

This clone was found a few times. The chain carries TRBV27 and TRBJ2-3; 9 bases are shared with TRBD2. The germline gives CDR1 MNHEY, CDR2 SMNVEV (reference sequence). The junction had 4 bases not matched to a gene; V was cut back by 0 bases and J by 0 bases. The CDR3 consists of 17 residues. The CDR3 here is CASSLSLAGVSTDTQYF. The CDR3 DNA follows: TGTGCCAGCAGTTTATCGTTAGCGGGGGTTAGCACAGATACGCAGTATTTT.

V usage is TRBV4-3 and J usage is TRBJ2-3, with TRBD2 identical over 10 bases. CDR1 is LGHNA and CDR2 is YSLEER in the germline V gene. The CDR3 has 14 amino acids. Trimming cost V 4 bases and J 6 bases; bases outside gene matches: 4. CDR3 bases: TGCGCCAGCAGCCGACTAGCGGGCCCCGATACGCAGTATTTT. Amino acids: CASSRLAGPDTQYF.

This clone has more than one count but fewer than ten. The V gene is TRBV29-1, the J gene TRBJ2-3; D remains unclear. Per germline, CDR1 SQVTM and CDR2 ANQGSEA. The CDR3 length is 14 residues. V was clipped by 7 bases and J by 0 bases, with 14 bases between them. CDR3 loop: CSGSRATSTDTQYF. The CDR3 nucleotides are TGCAGCGGGAGCCGAGCGACTAGCACAGATACGCAGTATTTT.

The chain combines TRBV27 with TRBJ2-7, with 10 bases identical to TRBD1. The CDR3 covers 16 residues. Germline CDR1 MNHEY, CDR2 SMNVEV (reference sequence). Trimming took 6 bases from V and 3 from J; bases not matched to a gene: 11. In DNA, the CDR3 is TGTGCCAGCAGCAAAATCCGGGACAGGGGAGACTACGAGCAGTACTTC. Protein sequence: CASSKIRDRGDYEQYF.

The chain joins TRBV10-3 to TRBJ1-5; tentative D call: TRBD1 (6 bases). V was pared by 4 bases and J by 3 bases, with 10 bases between. The germline V gene encodes CDR1 ENHRY and CDR2 SYGVKD. This CDR3 spans 14 amino acids. The CDR3 region is CAISVGGPNQPQHF. The CDR3 DNA is TGTGCCATCAGTGTGGGGGGGCCCAATCAGCCCCAGCATTTT.

This clone was seen more than once but under ten times. This rearrangement joins TRBV4-3 to TRBJ2-5; 10 bases agree with TRBD2. CDR3 length: 16 residues. From germline, CDR1 is LGHNA and CDR2 YSLEER. Germline trimming cut 0 bases from V and 7 bases from J; bases unmatched to any gene: 8. The CDR3 is CASSQERAGGLGTQYF. CDR3 in DNA: TGCGCCAGCAGCCAAGAGAGAGCGGGGGGGCTTGGGACCCAGTACTTC.

This clone has only a few counts. This sequence joins TRBV29-1 and TRBJ2-5; tentative D call: TRBD2 (5 bases). CDR1 and CDR2 from the germline V gene are SQVTM and ANQGSEA. The CDR3 consists of 13 residues. With 7 bases removed from V and 5 bases from J, the gap between germline ends came to 17 bases. CDR3 protein: CSARGILRETQYF. In nucleotides, the CDR3 is TGCAGCGCCAGAGGGATCCTTAGGGAGACCCAGTACTTC. The entire variable domain, with the rest obtained from reference TRBV29-1 and TRBJ2-5, is as follows: SAVISQKPSRDICQRGTSLTIQCQVDSQVTMMFWYRQQPGQSLTLIATANQGSEATYESGFVIDKFPISRPNLTFSTLTVSNMSPEDSSIYLCSARGILRETQYFGPGTRLLVL.

The chain uses TRBV13 and TRBJ2-7; 7 positions match TRBD2. The CDR3 has 15 residues. CDR1 is PRHDT, CDR2 FYEKMQ, per germline (reference sequence). V shed 0 bases and J 0 bases; nucleotides not matched to a gene: 2. For the CDR3, the DNA is TGTGCCAGCAGCTTAGGGGCGGGAGCCTCCTACGAGCAGTACTTC. It is translated as CASSLGAGASYEQYF.

This chain connects TRBV19 to TRBJ2-2; 9 bases are a match to TRBD1. Trimming removed 4 bases from V and 8 bases from J; junction bases left unmatched: 11. The CDR3 is 16 amino acids. The germline gives CDR1 LNHDA, CDR2 SQIVND (reference sequence). CDR3 coding DNA: TGTGCCAGTAGTAGGAGGGACAGGGACCTTCCGGGGGAGCTGTTTTTT. It codes for CASSRRDRDLPGELFF. Full variable domain (remainder filled in from reference TRBV19 and TRBJ2-2): DGGITQSPKYLFRKEGQNVTLSCEQNLNHDAMYWYRQDPGQGLRLIYYSQIVNDFQKGDIAEGYSVSREKKESFPLTVTSAQKNPTAFYLCASSRRDRDLPGELFFGEGSRLTVL.

This clone has a handful of counts. The V and J genes are TRBV2 and TRBJ1-4, with D maybe TRBD1 (5 bases). The germline CDR1 and CDR2 sequences are SNHLY and FYNNEI. The CDR3 spans 16 residues. The CDR3 sequence is CASSRAHLATNEKLFF. The CDR3 coding sequence is TGTGCATCCAGCAGGGCTCACCTTGCAACTAATGAAAAACTGTTTTTT. Using reference TRBV2 and TRBJ1-4 for the parts outside the CDR3, the full variable domain is EPEVTQTPSHQVTQMGQEVILRCVPISNHLYFYWYRQILGQKVEFLVSFYNNEISEKSEIFDDQFSVERPDGSNFTLKIRSTKLEDSAMYFCASSRAHLATNEKLFFGSGTQLSVL.

This clone was picked up a small number of times. This chain joins TRBV7-9 and TRBJ1-1, with D unresolved. Germline-derived CDR1 and CDR2 are SEHNR and FQNEAQ (reference sequence). The CDR3 has 13 residues. V lost 0 bases to trimming and J lost 7 bases, with 9 bases between them. CDR3 loop: CASSLASGYEAFF. Here the CDR3 DNA reads TGTGCCAGCAGCTTAGCTTCAGGCTATGAAGCTTTCTTT. The full variable domain, with the rest looked up from reference TRBV7-9 and TRBJ1-1, is DTGVSQNPRHKITKRGQNVTFRCDPISEHNRLYWYRQTLGQGPEFLTYFQNEAQLEKSRLLSDRFSAERPKGSFSTLEIQRTEQGDSAMYLCASSLASGYEAFFGQGTRLTVV.

A few counts support this clone. The V gene is TRBV29-1, the J gene TRBJ2-2; 11 nucleotides match TRBD2. The V gene end was trimmed by 7 bases and the J gene end by 2 bases; junction bases not matched to a gene: 3. This CDR3 is 14 amino acids long. Looked up from germline, CDR1 is SQVTM and CDR2 is ANQGSEA. The CDR3 loop is CSGTSGRNTGELFF. The CDR3, as DNA: TGCAGCGGAACTAGCGGGAGAAACACCGGGGAGCTGTTTTTT.

This clone has just a few counts. The rearrangement uses TRBV5-1 and TRBJ2-1; TRBD2 aligns across 7 bases. This CDR3 has 16 amino acids. Per the germline V gene, CDR1 is SGHRS and CDR2 is YFSETQ. V was pared by 3 bases and J by 1 base, with 7 bases of the junction left unmatched. CDR3 coding DNA: TGCGCCAGCAGCTGGGTCGCGGGAGTATCCTACAATGAGCAGTTCTTC. It is translated as CASSWVAGVSYNEQFF.

This clone has more than one count but fewer than ten. The rearrangement joins TRBV5-1 to TRBJ1-1; D is unclear. From germline, CDR1 is SGHRS and CDR2 YFSETQ. Trimming stripped 4 bases from V and 3 bases from J, with 10 bases between. This CDR3 contains 13 residues. The CDR3 spells CASSVGSYTEAFF. CDR3 in DNA: TGCGCCAGCAGCGTGGGCAGTTACACTGAAGCTTTCTTT.

Only a few counts were recorded for this clone. The rearrangement links TRBV15 to TRBJ1-2, with TRBD1 as a possible D gene (5 bases). Germline values: CDR1 LNHNV, CDR2 YYDKDF (reference sequence). This CDR3 comprises 15 residues. The V and J ends lost 0 bases and 4 bases respectively, with 12 bases between them. The CDR3 region is CATSRDPTAPYGYTF. The CDR3 region has the DNA TGTGCCACCAGCAGAGACCCGACAGCGCCCTATGGCTACACCTTC.

This clone showed up just a few times. Other DNA sequences in this specimen translate into the identical CDR3. The gene calls are TRBV30 and TRBJ2-3; TRBD2 aligns across 8 bases. The CDR3 is made up of 14 amino acids. The germline CDR1 and CDR2 sequences are GTSNPN and SVGIG (reference sequence). Trimming at V came to 4 bases and at J to 0 bases, leaving 3 bases not matched to a gene. CDR3 sequence reads: CAWIRGGSTDTQYF. In nucleotides, the CDR3 is TGTGCCTGGATTCGGGGGGGCAGCACAGATACGCAGTATTTT.

The chain joins TRBV4-3 to TRBJ2-7; TRBD1 is a possible D gene (6 bases). CDR3 size: 16 residues. V lost 3 bases and J lost 0, with 15 bases in between. Looked up from germline, CDR1 is LGHNA and CDR2 is YSLEER. CDR3 DNA sequence: TGCGCCAGCAGCCAGTACAGGGCGTCGAGCTCCTACGAGCAGTACTTC. This sequence encodes CASSQYRASSSYEQYF.

The chain joins TRBV27 to TRBJ2-7; TRBD1 matches 10 bases. CDR3 length: 13 residues. After removal of 3 bases from V and 5 bases from J, the junction contained 1 base not matched to a gene. Germline CDR1 MNHEY, CDR2 SMNVEV (reference sequence). The CDR3 reads CASSLGQGNEQYF. The DNA of the CDR3 is TGTGCCAGCAGTTTGGGACAGGGGAACGAGCAGTACTTC.

Of note for this clone: Compared with germline, one end of the junction differs, possibly owing to a read error. The chain employs TRBV7-7 and TRBJ2-5, with D uncertain. This CDR3 has 14 residues. Germline V gene data show CDR1 as SSHAT and CDR2 as FNYEAQ (reference sequence). The CDR3 protein is CASSLLPESGTQYF. The CDR3 DNA follows: TGTGCTAGCAGCTTATTACCAGAATCGGGGACCCAGTACTTC. The full variable domain, with the rest looked up from reference TRBV7-7 and TRBJ2-5, is GAGVSQSPRYKVTKRGQDVTLRCDPISSHATLYWYQQALGQGPEFLTYFNYEAQPDKSGLPSDRFSAERPEGSISTLTIQRTEQRDSAMYRCASSLLPESGTQYFGPGTRLLVL.

The rearrangement joins TRBV6-5 to TRBJ2-7; possibly TRBD1 for D (5 bases). Between the trimmed V and J ends, which lost 2 bases and 1 base, there was a span of 12 bases. CDR1 is MNHEY and CDR2 is SVGAGI in the germline V gene. The CDR3 is 15 amino acids. CDR3 nucleotides: TGTGCCAGCAGTTACAATCAAGACAGATCCTACGAGCAGTACTTC. This gives the protein CASSYNQDRSYEQYF.

The chain employs TRBV25-1 and TRBJ1-3, with a tentative D call TRBD1 (6 bases). The V end lost 2 bases, the J end lost 1 base, and 9 bases lay between the germline ends. Germline V gives CDR1 MGHDK, CDR2 SYGVNS. The CDR3 is 15 amino acids. CDR3 coding DNA: TGTGCCAGCAGTGAACAGGGGCTATCTGGAAACACCATATATTTT. Translation: CASSEQGLSGNTIYF. Based on the CDR3 plus reference TRBV25-1 and TRBJ1-3, the full variable domain is EADIYQTPRYLVIGTGKKITLECSQTMGHDKMYWYQQDPGMELHLIHYSYGVNSTEKGDLSSESTVSRIRTEHFPLTLESARPSHTSQYLCASSEQGLSGNTIYFGEGSWLTVV.

This chain connects TRBV2 to TRBJ2-1, with D possibly TRBD2 on 6 matching bases. Looked up from germline, CDR1 is SNHLY and CDR2 is FYNNEI. CDR3 length: 13 amino acids. The V and J ends lost 7 bases and 9 bases respectively, with 16 bases between them. Here the CDR3 reads CASTLTSSVEQFF. CDR3 DNA: TGTGCCAGCACCCTTACTAGCAGTGTTGAGCAGTTCTTC.

This chain uses TRBV4-3 with TRBJ2-2; weak D call: TRBD1 (5 bases). This CDR3 spans 16 amino acids. The V gene lost 0 bases and the J gene lost 7 bases, with 15 bases spanning the gap. Germline lookup yields CDR1 LGHNA and CDR2 YSLEER. CDR3 coding DNA: TGCGCCAGCAGCCAAGACCCCCTATCTAGGGGCGGGGAGCTGTTTTTT. Amino acid sequence: CASSQDPLSRGGELFF.

V and J are TRBV7-8 and TRBJ1-5, with 9 bases identical to TRBD1. Unmatched junction bases numbered 9, after V lost 6 bases and J lost 0 bases. CDR1 and CDR2 from the germline V gene are SGHVS and FQNEAQ. This CDR3 has 17 amino acids. CDR3 DNA sequence: TGTGCCAGCAGTTTCGACAGGGGGATCAATAGCAATCAGCCCCAGCATTTT. Amino acid sequence: CASSFDRGINSNQPQHF.

This clone has only a few counts. The gene calls are TRBV18 and TRBJ2-5, with no clear D. Germline V lookup: CDR1 KGHSH, CDR2 LQKENI. The V gene lost 2 bases and the J gene lost 0 bases, with 13 bases spanning the gap. There are 16 residues in the CDR3. The CDR3 DNA reads as TGTGCCAGCTCACCAATGCGAGGCAGTTACCAAGAGACCCAGTACTTC. Its protein product is CASSPMRGSYQETQYF.